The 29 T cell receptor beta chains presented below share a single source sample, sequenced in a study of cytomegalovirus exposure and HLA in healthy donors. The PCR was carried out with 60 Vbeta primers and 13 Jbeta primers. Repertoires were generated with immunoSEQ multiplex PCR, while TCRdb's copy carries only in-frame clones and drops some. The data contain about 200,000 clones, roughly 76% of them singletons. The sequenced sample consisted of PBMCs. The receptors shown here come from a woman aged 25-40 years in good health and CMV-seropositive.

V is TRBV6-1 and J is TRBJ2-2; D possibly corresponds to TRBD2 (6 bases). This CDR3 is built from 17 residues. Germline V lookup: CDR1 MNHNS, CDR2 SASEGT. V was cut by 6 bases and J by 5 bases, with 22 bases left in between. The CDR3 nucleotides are TGTGCCAGCAGGGAATACGGGGGAGGAGGGGAGACCGGGGAGCTGTTTTTT. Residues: CASREYGGGGETGELFF.

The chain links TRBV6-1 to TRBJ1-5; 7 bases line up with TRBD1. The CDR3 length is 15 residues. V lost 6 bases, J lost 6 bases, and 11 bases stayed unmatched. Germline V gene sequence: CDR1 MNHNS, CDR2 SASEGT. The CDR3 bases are TGTGCCAGCAGCGCCCAGCAGGGGGGTGGTCAGCCCCAGCATTTT. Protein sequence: CASSAQQGGGQPQHF.

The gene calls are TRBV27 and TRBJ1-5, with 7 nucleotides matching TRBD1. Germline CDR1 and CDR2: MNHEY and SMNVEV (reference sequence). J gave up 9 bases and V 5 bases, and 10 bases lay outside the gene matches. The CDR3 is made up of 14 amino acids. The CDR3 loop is CASSTRQGLGPQHF. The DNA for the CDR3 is TGTGCCAGCAGTACCCGACAGGGCCTAGGGCCCCAGCATTTT.

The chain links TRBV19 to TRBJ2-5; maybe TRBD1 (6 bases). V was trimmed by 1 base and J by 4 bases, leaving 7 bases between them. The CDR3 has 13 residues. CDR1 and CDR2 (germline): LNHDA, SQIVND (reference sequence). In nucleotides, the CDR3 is TGTGCCAGTAGTATAGCAGGGGCAGAGACCCAGTACTTC. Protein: CASSIAGAETQYF.

The CDR3 is CASGFSYEQYF. The CDR3 coding sequence is TGTGCTTCGGGATTTTCCTACGAGCAGTACTTC. The genes are TRBV19 and TRBJ2-7; possible D gene TRBD2, 5 bases. Germline lookup yields CDR1 LNHDA and CDR2 SQIVND (reference sequence). The CDR3 covers 11 residues.

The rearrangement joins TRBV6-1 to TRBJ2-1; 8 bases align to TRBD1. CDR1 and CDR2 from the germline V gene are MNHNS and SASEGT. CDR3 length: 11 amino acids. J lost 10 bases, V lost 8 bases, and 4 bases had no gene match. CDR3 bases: TGTGCCAGCCGCCAGGGGGCAGAGCAGTTCTTC. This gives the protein CASRQGAEQFF.

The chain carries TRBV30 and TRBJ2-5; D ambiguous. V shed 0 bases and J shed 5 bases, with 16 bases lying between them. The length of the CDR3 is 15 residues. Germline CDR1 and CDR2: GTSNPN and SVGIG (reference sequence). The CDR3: CAWSVLGTPEETQYF. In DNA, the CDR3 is TGTGCCTGGAGTGTATTAGGTACCCCGGAGGAGACCCAGTACTTC.

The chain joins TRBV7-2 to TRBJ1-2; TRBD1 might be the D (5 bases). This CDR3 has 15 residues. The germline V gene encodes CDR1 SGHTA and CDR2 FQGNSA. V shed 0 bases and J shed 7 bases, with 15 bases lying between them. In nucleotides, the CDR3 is TGTGCCAGCAGCTTAGCGAAATTAGGGCAGGGTGGCTACACCTTC. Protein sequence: CASSLAKLGQGGYTF.

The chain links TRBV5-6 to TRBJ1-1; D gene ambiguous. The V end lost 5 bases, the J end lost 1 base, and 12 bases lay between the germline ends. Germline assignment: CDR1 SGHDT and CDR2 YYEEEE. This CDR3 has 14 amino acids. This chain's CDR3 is CASSVNRWNTEAFF. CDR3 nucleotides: TGTGCCAGCAGTGTCAACAGATGGAACACTGAAGCTTTCTTT.

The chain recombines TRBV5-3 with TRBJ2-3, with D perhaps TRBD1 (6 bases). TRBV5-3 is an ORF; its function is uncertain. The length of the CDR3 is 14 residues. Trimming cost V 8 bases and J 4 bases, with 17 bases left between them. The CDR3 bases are TGTGCCAGCCAGGGGTTAGGGTCCCCAGATACGCAGTATTTT. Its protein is CASQGLGSPDTQYF.

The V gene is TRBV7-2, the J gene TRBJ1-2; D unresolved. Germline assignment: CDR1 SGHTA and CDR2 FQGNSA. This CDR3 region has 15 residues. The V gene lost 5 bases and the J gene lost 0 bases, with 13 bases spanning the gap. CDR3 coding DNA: TGTGCCAGCAGCCTCGTGCGAATAGCTAACTATGGCTACACCTTC. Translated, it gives CASSLVRIANYGYTF.

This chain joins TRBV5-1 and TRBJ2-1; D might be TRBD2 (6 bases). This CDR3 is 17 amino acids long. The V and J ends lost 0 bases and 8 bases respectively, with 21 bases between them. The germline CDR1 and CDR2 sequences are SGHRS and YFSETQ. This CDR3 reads CASSLASSSDGDYEQFF. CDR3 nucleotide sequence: TGCGCCAGCAGCTTGGCCTCTTCTAGTGATGGGGACTATGAGCAGTTCTTC. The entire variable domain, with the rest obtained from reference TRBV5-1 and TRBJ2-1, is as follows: KAGVTQTPRYLIKTRGQQVTLSCSPISGHRSVSWYQQTPGQGLQFLFEYFSETQRNKGNFPGRFSGRQFSNSRSEMNVSTLELGDSALYLCASSLASSSDGDYEQFFGPGTRLTVL.

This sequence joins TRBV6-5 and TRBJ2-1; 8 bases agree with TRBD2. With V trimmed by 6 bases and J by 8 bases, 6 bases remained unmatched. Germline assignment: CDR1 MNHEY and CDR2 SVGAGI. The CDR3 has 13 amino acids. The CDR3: CASRRSGTDEQFF. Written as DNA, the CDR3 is TGTGCCAGCAGGCGTAGCGGGACCGATGAGCAGTTCTTC.

The CDR3 DNA is TGCGCCAGCAGCTTCGGACTAGCGGGGGATACCGCCTACGAGCAGTACTTC. Its translation is CASSFGLAGDTAYEQYF. The rearrangement links TRBV5-1 to TRBJ2-7; 13 nucleotides align to TRBD2. This CDR3 comprises 17 residues. The V gene end was trimmed by 2 bases and the J gene end by 2 bases; junction bases not matched to a gene: 7. Germline V gene lookup returns CDR1 SGHRS and CDR2 YFSETQ.

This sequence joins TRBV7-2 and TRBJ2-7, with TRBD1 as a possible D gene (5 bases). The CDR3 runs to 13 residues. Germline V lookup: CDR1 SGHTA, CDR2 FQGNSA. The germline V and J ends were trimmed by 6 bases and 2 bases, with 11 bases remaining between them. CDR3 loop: CASRYSGPYEQYF. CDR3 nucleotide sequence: TGTGCCAGCAGGTATTCAGGGCCCTACGAGCAGTACTTC.

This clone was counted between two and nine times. The CDR3: CASSLQGGGEKLFF. The CDR3 DNA reads TGTGCCAGCAGTTTACAGGGAGGGGGTGAAAAACTGTTTTTT. The chain joins TRBV6-6 to TRBJ1-4; D possibly corresponds to TRBD1 (6 bases). The CDR3 totals 14 residues. From germline, CDR1 is MNHNY and CDR2 SVGAGI (reference sequence). V was clipped by 4 bases and J by 7 bases, with 13 bases between them.

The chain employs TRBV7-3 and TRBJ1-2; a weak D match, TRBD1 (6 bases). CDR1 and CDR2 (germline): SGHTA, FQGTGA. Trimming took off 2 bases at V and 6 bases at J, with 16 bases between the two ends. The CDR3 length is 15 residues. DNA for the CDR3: TGTGCCAGCAGCTTACCCGGAACAGGGAGGGATGGCTACACCTTC. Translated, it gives CASSLPGTGRDGYTF. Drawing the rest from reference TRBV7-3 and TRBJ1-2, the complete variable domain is GAGVSQTPSNKVTEKGKYVELRCDPISGHTALYWYRQSLGQGPEFLIYFQGTGAADDSGLPNDRFFAVRPEGSVSTLKIQRTERGDSAVYLCASSLPGTGRDGYTFGSGTRLTVV.

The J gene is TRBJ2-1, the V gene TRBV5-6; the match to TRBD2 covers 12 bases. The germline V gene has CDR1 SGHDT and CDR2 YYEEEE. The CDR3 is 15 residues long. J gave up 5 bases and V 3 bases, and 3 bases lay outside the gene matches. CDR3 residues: CASSSLAGGHNEQFF. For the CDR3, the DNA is TGTGCCAGCAGCTCACTAGCGGGGGGACACAATGAGCAGTTCTTC.

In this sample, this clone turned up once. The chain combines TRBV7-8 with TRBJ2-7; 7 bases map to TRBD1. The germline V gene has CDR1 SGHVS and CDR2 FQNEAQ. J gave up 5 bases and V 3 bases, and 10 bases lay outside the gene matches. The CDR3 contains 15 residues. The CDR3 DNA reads TGTGCCAGCAGCTTGGCCTACAGGGGTCCCCACGAGCAGTACTTC. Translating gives CASSLAYRGPHEQYF.

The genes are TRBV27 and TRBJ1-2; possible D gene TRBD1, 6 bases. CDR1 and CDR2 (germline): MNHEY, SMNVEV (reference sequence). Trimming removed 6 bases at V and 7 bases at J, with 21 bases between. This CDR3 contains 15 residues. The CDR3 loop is CASRSFSEQGRGYTF. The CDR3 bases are TGTGCCAGCAGGAGTTTCTCCGAACAGGGTCGTGGCTACACCTTC.

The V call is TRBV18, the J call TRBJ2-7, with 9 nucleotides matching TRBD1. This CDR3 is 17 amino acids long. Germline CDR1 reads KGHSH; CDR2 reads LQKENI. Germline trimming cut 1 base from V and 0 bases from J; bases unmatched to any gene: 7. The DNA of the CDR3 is TGTGCCAGCTCACCACGGGCCGGGACAGGGAGCTCCTACGAGCAGTACTTC. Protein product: CASSPRAGTGSSYEQYF.

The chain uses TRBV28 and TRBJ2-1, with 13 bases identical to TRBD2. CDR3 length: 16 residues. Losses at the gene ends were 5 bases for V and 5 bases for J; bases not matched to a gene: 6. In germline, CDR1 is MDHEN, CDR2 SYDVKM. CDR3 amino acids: CASSPPGLAGNNEQFF. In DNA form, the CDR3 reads TGTGCCAGCAGTCCGCCGGGACTAGCGGGAAACAATGAGCAGTTCTTC.

This CDR3 is CASSLRNEQYF. In DNA form, the CDR3 reads TGTGCCAGCAGTTTGAGGAACGAGCAGTACTTC. The chain carries TRBV27 and TRBJ2-7; the D is unclear. V lost 3 bases, J lost 5 bases, and 5 bases lay in between. There are 11 residues in the CDR3. Germline V gene sequence: CDR1 MNHEY, CDR2 SMNVEV (reference sequence).

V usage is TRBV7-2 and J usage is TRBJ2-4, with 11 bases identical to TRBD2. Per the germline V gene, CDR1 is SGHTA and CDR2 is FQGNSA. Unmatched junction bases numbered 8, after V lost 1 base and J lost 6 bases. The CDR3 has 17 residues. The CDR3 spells CASSLGALAGVGNIQYF. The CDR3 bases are TGTGCCAGCAGCTTAGGGGCACTAGCGGGAGTTGGAAACATTCAGTACTTC.

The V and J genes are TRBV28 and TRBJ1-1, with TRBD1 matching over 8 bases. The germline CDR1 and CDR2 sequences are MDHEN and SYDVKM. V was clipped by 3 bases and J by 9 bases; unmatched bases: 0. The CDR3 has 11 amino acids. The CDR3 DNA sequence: TGTGCCAGCAGTTTCAGGGGGCAAGCTTTCTTT. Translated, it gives CASSFRGQAFF.

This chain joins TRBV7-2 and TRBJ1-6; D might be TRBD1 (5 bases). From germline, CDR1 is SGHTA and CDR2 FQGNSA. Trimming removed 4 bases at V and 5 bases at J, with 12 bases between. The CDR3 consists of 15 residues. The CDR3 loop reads CASSSSGLHNSPLHF. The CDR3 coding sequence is TGTGCCAGCAGCTCGTCGGGACTCCATAATTCACCCCTCCACTTT.

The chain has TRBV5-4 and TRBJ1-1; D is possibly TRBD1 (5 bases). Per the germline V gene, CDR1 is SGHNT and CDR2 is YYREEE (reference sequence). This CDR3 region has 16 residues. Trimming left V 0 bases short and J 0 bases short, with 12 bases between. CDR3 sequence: CASSLAAGTLNTEAFF. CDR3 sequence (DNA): TGTGCCAGCAGCTTGGCGGCGGGGACCCTGAACACTGAAGCTTTCTTT.

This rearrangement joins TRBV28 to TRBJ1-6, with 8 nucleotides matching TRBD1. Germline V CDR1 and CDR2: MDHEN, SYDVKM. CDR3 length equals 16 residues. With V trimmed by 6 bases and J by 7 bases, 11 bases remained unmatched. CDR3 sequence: CASSTPGQERNSPLHF. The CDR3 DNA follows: TGTGCCAGCAGCACGCCGGGACAGGAAAGGAATTCACCCCTCCACTTT.

The CDR3 DNA follows: TGTGCCAGTAGTTCGTGGGGCCGAGAGACCCAGTACTTC. This codes for CASSSWGRETQYF. The genes are TRBV19 and TRBJ2-5; D is perhaps TRBD1 (5 bases). The CDR3 spans 13 residues. Germline CDR1 LNHDA, CDR2 SQIVND (reference sequence). Trimming left V 5 bases short and J 4 bases short, with 11 bases between.